This TCR beta chain is drawn from a study of TIL therapy for anti-PD-1-resistant metastatic lung cancer. Study background: Progressing patients received lymphodepletion, expanded TIL infusion and IL-2. Median tumor mutation burden was 1.5 mutations per megabase. Notes on the study in general: Infused TIL clonotypes partially replaced the baseline blood repertoire, then decayed over months.

This clone was counted between two and nine times. What it recognizes is unknown. This CDR3 contains 13 residues. Germline CDR1 is WNHNN and CDR2 is SYGVQD (reference sequence). Trimming removed 5 bases from V and 2 bases from J, with 10 bases in between. The time point denotes: pre-treatment sample, taken before nivolumab and TIL therapy. Sequencing used immunoSEQ v3. Each library reached some 2 million read pairs, or about 4.5-6.5 million at deep level. Measured with immunoSEQ multiplex PCR; TCRdb has only the in-frame clones, and not every one. Here the sample spans tens of thousands of clones, around 87% being singletons.

The sample consisted of blood, taken at baseline. This chain uses TRBV10-1 with TRBJ2-7; D perhaps matches TRBD1 (6 bases). This clonotype originated in a person aged 30 to 80 with non-small cell lung cancer. CDR3 protein: CASSLDRTYEQYF. CDR3 bases: TGCGCCAGCAGTCTAGACAGGACCTACGAGCAGTACTTC.